This TCR beta chain is from a study of control samples from healthy donors and cancer patients. Repertoires were generated with immunoSEQ multiplex PCR, while TCRdb's copy carries only in-frame clones and drops some. The sample includes approximately 99,000 clones, 70% to 85% of them seen just once. V shed 6 bases and J shed 8 bases, with 11 bases lying between them. The CDR3 covers 12 residues. Germline loops: CDR1 LGHDT, CDR2 YNNKEL (reference sequence). This sequence joins TRBV3-1 (or the pseudogene TRBV3-2) and TRBJ2-1, with D unresolved. The clonotype originates from a man aged 18 to 30 in good health. The sequenced material came from blood. CDR3 nucleotide sequence: TGTGCCAGCAGTTCCTTTGGGCATGAGCAGTTCTTC. It codes for CASSSFGHEQFF.